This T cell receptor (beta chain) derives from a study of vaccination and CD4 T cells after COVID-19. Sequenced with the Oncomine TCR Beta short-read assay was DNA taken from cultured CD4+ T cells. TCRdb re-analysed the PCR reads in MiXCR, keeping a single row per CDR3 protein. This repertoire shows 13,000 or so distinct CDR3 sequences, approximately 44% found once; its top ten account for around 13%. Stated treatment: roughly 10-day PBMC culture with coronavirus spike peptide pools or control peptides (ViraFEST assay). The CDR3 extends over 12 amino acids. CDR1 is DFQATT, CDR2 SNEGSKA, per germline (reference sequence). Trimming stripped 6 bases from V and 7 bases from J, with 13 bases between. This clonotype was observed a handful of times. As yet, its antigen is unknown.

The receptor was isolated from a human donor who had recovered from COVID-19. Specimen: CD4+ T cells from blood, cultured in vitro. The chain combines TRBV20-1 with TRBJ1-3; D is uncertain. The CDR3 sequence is CSALSGVNTIYF. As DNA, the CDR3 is TGCAGTGCCCTTTCCGGGGTGAACACCATATATTTT.